This entry lists 12 T cell receptor beta chains sequenced from one sample in a study of T-cell memory formation after mild COVID-19 (dated by TCRdb to about 2021). Library construction relied on 5' RACE. Reads for this sample came from an Illumina NovaSeq 6000. TCRdb handled the public reads itself, with Q25 trimming in fastp and clone calling in MiXCR, and kept productive beta chains. Rows with one shared CDR3 protein collapse into an entry with the most common genes and DNA. The sample includes 470,000 or so distinct CDR3 sequences, with 18% observed a single time. Approximately 13% of the sample comes from the top ten. Input material: PBMCs or a T cell subset sorted from them (not recorded which). The source is an adult woman who had mild COVID-19 (a few samples of this study predate the infection). The sample titles of this study are shuffled in the database, so cell type and time point are left out; the donor was told from shared clones.

This clonotype has more than one count but fewer than ten. J is TRBJ1-2 and V is TRBV7-8, with D tentatively TRBD1 (6 bases). CDR1 and CDR2 (germline): SGHVS, FQNEAQ. Trimming pared 1 base from V and 8 bases from J, leaving 11 bases between. CDR3 length: 13 amino acids. CDR3 region: CASSLGGAEGYTF. The CDR3, as DNA: TGTGCCAGCAGCTTAGGGGGGGCCGAAGGCTACACCTTC.

This clonotype occurred a few times. Here the CDR3 reads CASSFGRGVGQPQHF. DNA of the CDR3: TGTGCCAGCAGTTTCGGCAGGGGAGTAGGTCAGCCCCAGCATTTT. The chain couples TRBV12-3 or TRBV12-4 to TRBJ1-5; TRBD1 might be the D (6 bases). The CDR3 is made up of 15 amino acids. V was pared by 3 bases and J by 6 bases, with 15 bases between.

The table lists this clonotype with a few counts. This chain uses TRBV4-3 with TRBJ2-1, with unresolved D. The CDR3 extends over 17 amino acids. V lost 0 bases and J 0 bases, leaving 12 bases between the germline ends. The V gene's germline CDR1 is LGHNA and CDR2 YSLEER. The CDR3, as DNA: TGCGCCAGCAGCCAAGATATGTGGGGAAGCTCCTACAATGAGCAGTTCTTC. Translation gives CASSQDMWGSSYNEQFF.

This chain links TRBV24-1 with TRBJ2-1; 9 nucleotides line up with TRBD1. V trimming: 5 bases; J trimming: 7 bases; junction bases outside the gene matches: 11. This CDR3 is built from 16 residues. Germline lookup yields CDR1 KGHDR and CDR2 SFDVKD. CDR3 sequence: CATSVQGQGSGNEQFF. Written as DNA, the CDR3 is TGTGCCACCAGTGTGCAGGGACAGGGTTCAGGAAATGAGCAGTTCTTC.

This clonotype was seen a few times. The chain recombines TRBV9 with TRBJ1-1, with D possibly matching TRBD1 (5 bases). V was trimmed by 0 bases and J by 1 base, leaving 10 bases between them. Germline V gene lookup returns CDR1 SGDLS and CDR2 YYNGEE. CDR3 length: 15 amino acids. The CDR3 nucleotides are TGTGCCAGCAGCGTAGGCGGGACGGCGAACACTGAAGCTTTCTTT. Encoded protein: CASSVGGTANTEAFF.

The chain recombines TRBV5-1 with TRBJ1-4; TRBD1 matches at 7 bases. The V gene end was trimmed by 0 bases and the J gene end by 5 bases; junction bases not matched to a gene: 7. There are 16 residues in the CDR3. Germline loops: CDR1 SGHRS, CDR2 YFSETQ. DNA of the CDR3: TGCGCCAGCAGCTTGGCCAGACAGGGCCGGAATGAAAAACTGTTTTTT. It specifies CASSLARQGRNEKLFF.

The V and J genes are TRBV27 and TRBJ2-7; 9 bases are shared with TRBD2. The CDR3 consists of 14 residues. CDR1 and CDR2 from the germline V gene are MNHEY and SMNVEV (reference sequence). With 7 bases clipped from V and 6 bases from J, the junction kept 10 bases outside the gene matches. For the CDR3, the DNA is TGTGCCAGCAACTCGCGGGGGGGCCGGGGCGAGCAGTACTTC. It specifies CASNSRGGRGEQYF.

There are a few counts of this clonotype. This chain uses TRBV15 with TRBJ2-2; no reliable D call. The V end was cut by 1 base, the J end by 7 bases, with 7 bases between. Germline V gene lookup returns CDR1 LNHNV and CDR2 YYDKDF (reference sequence). This CDR3 is 13 amino acids long. The CDR3 loop is CATSRGPDGELFF. CDR3 bases: TGTGCCACCAGCAGAGGCCCTGACGGGGAGCTGTTTTTT.

The J gene is TRBJ1-1, the V gene TRBV29-1; tentatively, D is TRBD1 (6 bases). CDR1 and CDR2 (germline): SQVTM, ANQGSEA. CDR3 size: 13 residues. Trimming stripped 7 bases from V and 0 bases from J, with 12 bases between. The CDR3 sequence is CSGSQGMNTEAFF. CDR3 bases: TGCAGCGGATCACAGGGAATGAACACTGAAGCTTTCTTT.

The chain employs TRBV5-1 and TRBJ2-1, with a tentative D call TRBD2 (5 bases). With 6 bases removed from V and 0 bases from J, the gap between germline ends came to 13 bases. Germline lookup yields CDR1 SGHRS and CDR2 YFSETQ. The CDR3 sequence is 15 residues long. The CDR3 DNA sequence: TGCGCCAGCATGCGTGACTATCCCTCCTACAATGAGCAGTTCTTC. Translating it yields CASMRDYPSYNEQFF.

This clonotype has just a few counts. J is TRBJ2-3 and V is TRBV21-1; the table assigns TRBD1, which was not confirmed against the DNA. TRBV21-1 is recorded as a pseudogene. This CDR3 contains 15 residues. For the CDR3, the DNA is TGTGCCAGCAGCACGGACAGGGGGAGGACAGATACGCAGTATTTT. Amino acids: CASSTDRGRTDTQYF.

This clonotype was picked up a small number of times. The V gene is TRBV5-6, the J gene TRBJ2-7, with a weak D call TRBD2 (6 bases). Germline V CDR1 and CDR2: SGHDT, YYEEEE. The CDR3 runs to 14 residues. V was clipped by 5 bases and J by 3 bases, with 15 bases between them. CDR3 loop: CASRTRGKHYEQYF. CDR3 DNA: TGTGCCAGCAGAACCCGGGGGAAACACTACGAGCAGTACTTC.